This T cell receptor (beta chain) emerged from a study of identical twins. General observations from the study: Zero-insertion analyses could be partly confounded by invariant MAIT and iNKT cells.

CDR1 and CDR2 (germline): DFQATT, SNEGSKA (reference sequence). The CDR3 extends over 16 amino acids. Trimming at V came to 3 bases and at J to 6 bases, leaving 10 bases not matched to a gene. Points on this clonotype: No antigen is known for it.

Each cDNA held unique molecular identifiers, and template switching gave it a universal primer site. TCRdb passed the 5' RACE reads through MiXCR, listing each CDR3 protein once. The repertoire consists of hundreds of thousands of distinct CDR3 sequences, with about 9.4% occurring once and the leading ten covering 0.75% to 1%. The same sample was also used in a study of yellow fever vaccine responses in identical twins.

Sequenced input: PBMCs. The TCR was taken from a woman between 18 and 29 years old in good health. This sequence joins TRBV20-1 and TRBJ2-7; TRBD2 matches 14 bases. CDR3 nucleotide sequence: TGCAGTGCTAGCCTCCCGGGACTAGCGGGGGCGGGCGAGCAGTACTTC. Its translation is CSASLPGLAGAGEQYF.